The sequence of this TCR beta chain was determined in a study of cytomegalovirus exposure and HLA in healthy donors. The germline CDR1 and CDR2 sequences are MNHNS and SASEGT. CDR3 length equals 14 residues. Trimming removed 1 base from V and 7 bases from J, with 13 bases in between. Primers: 60 Vbeta forward and 13 Jbeta reverse. Using immunoSEQ multiplex PCR, the repertoire was profiled, and TCRdb retains in-frame clones only, with some absent. The sample has more than 40,000 clones; the top ten hold 2.1%. The sequencing sample was made of PBMCs. This TCR was recovered from a woman aged 40 to 49 in good health and CMV-seronegative. This rearrangement joins TRBV6-1 to TRBJ1-2; TRBD1 is a possible D gene (6 bases). CDR3 DNA sequence: TGTGCCAGCAGTGAAGTGGTAGGGGGAAGTGGCTACACCTTC. It yields the protein CASSEVVGGSGYTF.